The 7 T cell receptor beta chains listed next were all sequenced from one sample in a study of regulatory T cells in long-lasting Graves disease (dated by TCRdb to about 2021). Libraries came from multiplex PCR. This sample was sequenced with an Illumina HiSeq 4000. TCR beta libraries were built with iRepertoire HTBI primers and Arm-PCR amplification of CDR3 regions. TCRdb reprocessing: public reads trimmed at Q25 with fastp, clones called with MiXCR, in-frame beta chains kept. Entries are consolidated by CDR3 protein sequence, retaining the most common genes and DNA. Within this sample are 450,000 to 600,000 distinct CDR3 sequences, with around an eighth of them counted one time only. The ten most abundant clones make up over 7.5% of the sample. This specimen's time point label, interpreted: newly diagnosed GD, antithyroid drugs for less than 3 months. For both TCR sequencing and RNA sequencing, RNA was extracted from PBMCs in TRIzol.

Another study also made use of these data, one on T cells in Graves' hyperthyroidism and ophthalmopathy.

The sample consisted of peripheral blood mononuclear cells (PBMCs), taken at new diagnosis, from a patient treated with antithyroid drugs. These receptors were obtained from a man aged 30 to 45 with Graves disease. Donor details come from another sample of the same person, matched by shared clones.

This clonotype was detected only a few times. This chain uses TRBV12-3 or TRBV12-4 with TRBJ2-5; 13 nucleotides agree with TRBD2. Unmatched junction bases numbered 10, after V lost 5 bases and J lost 4 bases. The CDR3 consists of 17 residues. The CDR3 loop is CASSPFGTSGIAETQYF. CDR3 coding DNA: TGTGCCAGCAGTCCATTCGGGACTAGCGGGATCGCAGAGACCCAGTACTTC.

There are many counts of this clonotype. This rearrangement joins TRBV20-1 to TRBJ2-7, with 10 bases lining up with TRBD2. The CDR3 is 14 residues long. Germline values: CDR1 DFQATT, CDR2 SNEGSKA (reference sequence). J was trimmed by 6 bases and V by 5 bases; bases with no gene match: 10. The CDR3 DNA reads as TGCAGTGCTTTACTAGCGGGACTACCACTCGAGCAGTACTTC. Protein sequence: CSALLAGLPLEQYF.

The CDR3 loop reads CASTLSSGANVLTF. The DNA for the CDR3 is TGTGCCTCTACCCTTTCCTCTGGGGCCAACGTCCTGACTTTC. J is TRBJ2-6 and V is TRBV10-3; no reliable D call. The CDR3 runs 14 residues. In germline, CDR1 is ENHRY, CDR2 SYGVKD. V was cut by 11 bases and J by 0 bases, with 11 bases left in between.

This clonotype was seen more than once but under ten times. The chain uses TRBV10-3 and TRBJ2-7; D ambiguous. From germline, CDR1 is ENHRY and CDR2 SYGVKD. This CDR3 comprises 13 residues. V dropped 11 bases and J dropped 0 bases, with 14 bases sitting between them. CDR3 nucleotide sequence: TGTGCCTCCCAGTCGCCAAGCTCCTACGAGCAGTACTTC. This codes for CASQSPSSYEQYF.

This clonotype has ten or more counts. This sequence joins TRBV30 and TRBJ2-3; D is possibly TRBD1 (6 bases). CDR1 GTSNPN and CDR2 SVGIG come from the germline V gene (reference sequence). V dropped 3 bases and J dropped 2 bases, with 15 bases sitting between them. The CDR3 sequence is 15 residues long. Here the CDR3 DNA reads TGTGCCTGGAGCTTACAGGGTCTCTCCACAGATACGCAGTATTTT. Its translation: CAWSLQGLSTDTQYF.

Many counts were recorded for this clonotype. The gene calls are TRBV12-3 or TRBV12-4 and TRBJ2-3; 10 nucleotides match TRBD2. Unmatched junction bases numbered 5, after V lost 8 bases and J lost 3 bases. This CDR3 spans 14 amino acids. The CDR3 is CASAPSGSTDTQYF. The DNA for the CDR3 is TGTGCCAGCGCTCCTAGCGGGAGTACAGATACGCAGTATTTT.

This clonotype was seen many times. The chain recombines TRBV9 with TRBJ1-2; D is unclear. Germline CDR1 is SGDLS and CDR2 is YYNGEE. Trimming pared 4 bases from V and 14 bases from J, leaving 21 bases between. This CDR3 has 13 amino acids. CDR3 sequence (DNA): TGTGCCAGCAGCCCCGCCCTCTCAGACCGAATGACCTTC. It translates to CASSPALSDRMTF.